The TCR beta chain under discussion was sequenced for a study of blood T cell repertoires in COVID-19. Study-level background: Material from acute and convalescent COVID-19 was sourced from the United States, Italy and Spain. Sources were T cells, B-cell-depleted T cells, or PBMCs; the material itself was cDNA or gDNA.

Under the authors' procedure: Scientists estimated how many nucleated cells there were by amplifying reference gene primers. The data were produced by immunoSEQ multiplex PCR, yet TCRdb's version contains in-frame clones alone and is incomplete. Clone size and the V and J calls come from that table; the DNA yielded D and trimming. The repertoire holds tens of thousands of clones, with 60% to 80% as singletons. This clone was counted a few times. Germline CDR1 reads SGHKS; CDR2 reads YYEKEE (reference sequence). The CDR3 is 13 residues long. V lost 2 bases to trimming and J lost 3 bases, with 8 bases between them.

This receptor was identified in a human donor in a cohort sampled during active COVID-19. The chain has TRBV5-5 and TRBJ1-1; D gene unclear. The sample consisted of peripheral blood. CDR3 bases: TGTGCCAGCAGCTTTTTAGAGGACACTGAAGCTTTCTTT. Its translation is CASSFLEDTEAFF.